This TCR beta chain was captured by sequencing in a study of T cell responses to AZD1222 COVID-19 vaccine. General study results and limits: Repertoire samples came only from after the peak T cell response. At baseline, just five to seven AZD1222 recipients tested seropositive. Donors skewed white British and female; clonal diversity was possibly underestimated.

Comments on this clone: Antigen specificity is unknown.

Using immunoSEQ multiplex PCR, the repertoire was profiled, and TCRdb retains in-frame clones only, with some absent. The sample yields some 130,000 clones, 90% seen once. Germline CDR1 and CDR2: LNHDA and SQIVND (reference sequence). Trimming shortened V by 5 bases and J by 2 bases, and 9 bases separated the two germline ends. This CDR3 contains 13 residues. This chain joins TRBV19 and TRBJ1-1; D gene uncertain. The specimen was peripheral blood, collected on day 0 of AZD1222 vaccination. This TCR was sampled from an adult in good health. The CDR3 protein is CASSLTANTEAFF. The DNA for the CDR3 is TGTGCCAGTAGTTTAACAGCCAACACTGAAGCTTTCTTT.